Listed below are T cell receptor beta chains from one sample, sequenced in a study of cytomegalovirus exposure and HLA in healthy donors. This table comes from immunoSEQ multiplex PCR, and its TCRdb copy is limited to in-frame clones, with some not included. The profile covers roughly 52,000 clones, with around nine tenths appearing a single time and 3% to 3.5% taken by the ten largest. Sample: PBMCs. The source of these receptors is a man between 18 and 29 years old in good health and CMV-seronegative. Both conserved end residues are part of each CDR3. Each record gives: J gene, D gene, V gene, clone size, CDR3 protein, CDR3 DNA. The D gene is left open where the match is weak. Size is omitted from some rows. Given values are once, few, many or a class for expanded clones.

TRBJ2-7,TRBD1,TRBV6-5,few,CASSEWDRGYEQYF,TGTGCCAGCAGTGAATGGGACAGGGGGTACGAGCAGTACTTC
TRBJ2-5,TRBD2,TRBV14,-,CASSQPPGTSGVQETQYF,TGTGCCAGCAGCCAACCTCCTGGGACTAGCGGGGTACAAGAGACCCAGTACTTC
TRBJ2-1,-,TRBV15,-,CATSNTLREPKYNEQFF,TGTGCCACCAGCAACACTTTGAGGGAGCCCAAATACAATGAGCAGTTCTTC
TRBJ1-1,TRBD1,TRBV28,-,CASNPAQGAIIPEAFF,TGTGCCAGCAACCCAGCACAGGGGGCGATTATCCCTGAAGCTTTCTTT
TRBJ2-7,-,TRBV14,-,CASSQEPSSYEQYF,TGTGCCAGCAGCCAAGAACCTAGCTCCTACGAGCAGTACTTC
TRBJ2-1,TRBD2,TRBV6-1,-,CASSWTSGYNEQFF,TGTGCCAGCAGCTGGACTAGCGGATACAATGAGCAGTTCTTC
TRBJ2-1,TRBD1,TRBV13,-,CASSPQGANEQFF,TGTGCCAGCAGCCCCCAGGGGGCAAATGAGCAGTTCTTC
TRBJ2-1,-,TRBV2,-,CASRNRQDSYNEQFF,TGTGCCAGCAGGAATCGACAGGACTCCTACAATGAGCAGTTCTTC
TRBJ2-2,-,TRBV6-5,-,CASSYIPGTLTGELFF,TGTGCCAGCAGTTACATTCCCGGGACACTCACCGGGGAGCTGTTTTTT
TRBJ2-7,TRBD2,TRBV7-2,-,CASSLELARDEQYF,TGTGCCAGCAGCTTAGAACTAGCGCGCGACGAGCAGTACTTC